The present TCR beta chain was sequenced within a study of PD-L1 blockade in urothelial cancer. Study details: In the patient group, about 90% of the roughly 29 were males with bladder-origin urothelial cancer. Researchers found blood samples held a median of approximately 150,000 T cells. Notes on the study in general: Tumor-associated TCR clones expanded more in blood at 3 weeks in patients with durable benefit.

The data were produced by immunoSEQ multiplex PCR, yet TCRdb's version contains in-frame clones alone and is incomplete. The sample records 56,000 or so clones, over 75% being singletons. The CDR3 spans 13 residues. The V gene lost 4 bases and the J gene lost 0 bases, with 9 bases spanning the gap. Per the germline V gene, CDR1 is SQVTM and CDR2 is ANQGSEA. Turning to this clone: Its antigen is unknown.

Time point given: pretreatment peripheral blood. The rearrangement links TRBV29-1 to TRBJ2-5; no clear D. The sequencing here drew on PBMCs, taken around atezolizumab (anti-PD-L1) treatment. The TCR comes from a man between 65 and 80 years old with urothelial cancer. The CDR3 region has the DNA TGCAGCGTTGTGAGGCAGTACCAAGAGACCCAGTACTTC. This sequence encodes CSVVRQYQETQYF.